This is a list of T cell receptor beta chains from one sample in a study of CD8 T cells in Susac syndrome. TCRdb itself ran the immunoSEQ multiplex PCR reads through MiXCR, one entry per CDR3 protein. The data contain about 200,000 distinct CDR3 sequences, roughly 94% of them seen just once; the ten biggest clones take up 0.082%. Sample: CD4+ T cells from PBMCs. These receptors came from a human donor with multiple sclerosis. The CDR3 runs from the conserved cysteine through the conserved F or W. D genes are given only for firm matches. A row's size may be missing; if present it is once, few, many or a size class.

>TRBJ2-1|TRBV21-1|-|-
CANRAEKPYNEQFF
TGTGCCAACAGGGCGGAAAAGCCTTACAATGAGCAGTTCTTC
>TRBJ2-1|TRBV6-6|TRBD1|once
CASSATGIGSNEQFF
TGTGCCAGCAGTGCGACAGGGATCGGGTCCAATGAGCAGTTCTTC
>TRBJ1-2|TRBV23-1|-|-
CASSHRARGYTF
TGCGCCAGCAGTCACCGAGCCAGAGGCTACACCTTC
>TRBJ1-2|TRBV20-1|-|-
CSARDRVHGYTF
TGCAGTGCTAGAGACAGGGTTCATGGCTACACCTTC
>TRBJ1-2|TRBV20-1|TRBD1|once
CRARATGAFYGYTF
TGCAGGGCCCGTGCGACAGGGGCCTTCTATGGCTACACCTTC
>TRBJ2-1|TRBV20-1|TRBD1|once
CSARPRDRGYNEQFF
TGCAGTGCTAGACCCCGGGACAGGGGTTACAATGAGCAGTTCTTC
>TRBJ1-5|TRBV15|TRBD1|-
CATSREVNNPGGQHF
TGTGCCACCAGCAGAGAGGTCAATAACCCAGGGGGCCAGCATTTT
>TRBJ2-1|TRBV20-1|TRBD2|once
CSARRLTGGPSNEQFF
TGCAGTGCTAGACGACTAACGGGGGGGCCGTCCAATGAGCAGTTCTTC
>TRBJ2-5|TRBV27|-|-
CASSFLGRQETQYF
TGTGCCAGCAGTTTCTTAGGGAGGCAGGAGACCCAGTACTTC
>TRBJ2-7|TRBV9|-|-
CASSVDTGYSYEQYF
TGTGCCAGCAGCGTAGACACAGGCTACTCCTACGAGCAGTACTTC
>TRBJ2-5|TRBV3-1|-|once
CASSQKGTGNQETQYF
TGTGCCAGCAGCCAGAAGGGAACCGGGAACCAAGAGACCCAGTACTTC
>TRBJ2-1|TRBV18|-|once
CASSPRQDNEQFF
TGTGCCAGCTCACCGAGACAAGACAATGAGCAGTTCTTC
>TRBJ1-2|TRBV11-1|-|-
CASSFTGAYGYTF
TGTGCCAGCAGCTTTACCGGAGCCTATGGCTACACCTTC
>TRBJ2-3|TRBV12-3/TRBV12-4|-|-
CASIPRSVSTDTQYF
TGTGCCAGCATCCCTAGGTCGGTTAGCACAGATACGCAGTATTTT
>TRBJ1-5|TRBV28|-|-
CAAEEGGNQPQHF
TGTGCCGCAGAGGAGGGGGGCAATCAGCCCCAGCATTTT
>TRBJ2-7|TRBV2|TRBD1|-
CASSETGRSYEQYF
TGTGCCAGCAGCGAGACAGGGCGAAGTTACGAGCAGTACTTC
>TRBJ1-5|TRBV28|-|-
CASSADTYSNQPQHF
TGTGCCAGCAGCGCTGACACGTACAGCAATCAGCCCCAGCATTTT
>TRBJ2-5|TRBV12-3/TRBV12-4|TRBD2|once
CASSNPRTSGGAEKTQYF
TGTGCCAGCAGTAACCCCCGGACTAGCGGGGGGGCTGAAAAGACCCAGTACTTC
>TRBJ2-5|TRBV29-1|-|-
CSVSLHGPETQYF
TGCAGCGTCAGCTTACACGGGCCGGAGACCCAGTACTTC
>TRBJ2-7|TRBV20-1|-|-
CSAPMGSSYEQYF
TGCAGTGCCCCCATGGGGAGCTCCTACGAGCAGTACTTC